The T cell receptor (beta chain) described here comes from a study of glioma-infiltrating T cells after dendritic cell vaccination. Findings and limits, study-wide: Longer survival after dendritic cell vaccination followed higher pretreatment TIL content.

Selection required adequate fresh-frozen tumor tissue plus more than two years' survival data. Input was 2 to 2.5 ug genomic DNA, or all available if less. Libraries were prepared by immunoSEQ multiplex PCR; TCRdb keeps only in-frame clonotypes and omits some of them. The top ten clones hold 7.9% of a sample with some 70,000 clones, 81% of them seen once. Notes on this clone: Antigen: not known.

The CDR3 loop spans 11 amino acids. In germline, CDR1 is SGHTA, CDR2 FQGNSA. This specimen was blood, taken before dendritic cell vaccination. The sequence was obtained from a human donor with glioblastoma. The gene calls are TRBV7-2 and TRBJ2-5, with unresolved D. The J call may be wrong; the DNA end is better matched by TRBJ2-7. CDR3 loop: CASSYRYEQYF. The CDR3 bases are TGTGCCAGCAGCTACAGATACGAGCAGTACTTC.